Below are 4 T cell receptor beta chains sequenced from a single sample in a study of cytomegalovirus exposure and HLA in healthy donors listed by TCRdb under 2017. Receptors were amplified or captured by the immunoSEQ multiplex PCR assay. TCRdb mirrors the immuneACCESS table, restricted to in-frame sequences. Some clones are absent from its copies; in checked studies, under half trace to an unresolved V gene, and the reason for the others is unknown. The table for this sample lists 76,000 or so clones; about 94% of them were counted only once. The top ten hold 2.1% of the sample. The sample comprised PBMCs. The receptors shown here come from a young woman in good health and CMV-seronegative.

The chain employs TRBV9 and TRBJ2-5; D uncertain. The CDR3 length is 16 residues. Germline V gene sequence: CDR1 SGDLS, CDR2 YYNGEE. Trimming removed 0 bases at V and 1 base at J, with 13 bases between. This chain's CDR3 is CASSVGIAVIQETQYF. The DNA for the CDR3 is TGTGCCAGCAGCGTAGGGATCGCGGTTATCCAAGAGACCCAGTACTTC.

The V and J genes are TRBV27 and TRBJ1-1, with 7 bases matching TRBD1. CDR1 and CDR2 (germline): MNHEY, SMNVEV (reference sequence). Unmatched junction bases numbered 15, after V lost 6 bases and J lost 5 bases. The CDR3 consists of 16 residues. The CDR3 is CASSPDRDPLMTEAFF. DNA of the CDR3: TGTGCCAGCAGCCCAGACAGGGACCCTTTGATGACTGAAGCTTTCTTT.

V usage is TRBV7-2 and J usage is TRBJ2-3, with 11 bases identical to TRBD2. Germline V CDR1 and CDR2: SGHTA, FQGNSA. After removal of 2 bases from V and 2 bases from J, the junction contained 3 bases not matched to a gene. This CDR3 has 16 amino acids. The CDR3 coding sequence is TGTGCCAGCAGCTTACTAGCGGGGGGAAACACAGATACGCAGTATTTT. Its translation is CASSLLAGGNTDTQYF.

The chain joins TRBV2 to TRBJ1-2; D unresolved. V lost 7 bases, J lost 1 base, and 13 bases lay in between. Germline CDR1 and CDR2: SNHLY and FYNNEI. This CDR3 has 14 residues. CDR3 bases: TGTGCCAGCATAGAGTCCCGTATTAACTATGGCTACACCTTC. It yields the protein CASIESRINYGYTF. Supplemented by reference TRBV2 and TRBJ1-2, the full variable domain reads EPEVTQTPSHQVTQMGQEVILRCVPISNHLYFYWYRQILGQKVEFLVSFYNNEISEKSEIFDDQFSVERPDGSNFTLKIRSTKLEDSAMYFCASIESRINYGYTFGSGTRLTVV.